This TCR beta chain was profiled in a study of blood T cell repertoires in COVID-19. Study-level information: Acute and convalescent COVID-19 samples came from the United States, Italy and Spain. PBMCs, B-cell-depleted T cells, or T cells provided the cDNA or gDNA that made up the material.

The CDR3 spans 13 residues. Germline V gene sequence: CDR1 MNHEY, CDR2 SMNVEV (reference sequence). The V and J ends lost 5 bases and 3 bases respectively, with 10 bases between them. Only in-frame clones appear in the TCRdb table, and some are missing; sequencing was by immunoSEQ multiplex PCR. Counted here are roughly 56,000 clones, 80% to 95% occurring once; the ten biggest clones make up 4.6%. The chain links TRBV27 to TRBJ2-5; D ambiguous. Source material: peripheral blood. This clonotype was obtained from a man between 45 and 60 years old with active COVID-19. The CDR3 nucleotides read TGTGCCAGCAGTAGACTCCCGGAAGAGACCCAGTACTTC. Amino acid sequence: CASSRLPEETQYF.